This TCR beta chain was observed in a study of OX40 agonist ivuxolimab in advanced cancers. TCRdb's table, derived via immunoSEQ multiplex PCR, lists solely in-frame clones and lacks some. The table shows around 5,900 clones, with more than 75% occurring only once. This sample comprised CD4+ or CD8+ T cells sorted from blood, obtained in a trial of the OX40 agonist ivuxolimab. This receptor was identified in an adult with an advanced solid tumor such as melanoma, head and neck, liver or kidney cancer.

In DNA, the CDR3 is TGCGCCAGCAGCTTTTTCCAGGGAAGGAACGAGCAGTTCTTC. Protein product: CASSFFQGRNEQFF. The chain joins TRBV5-1 to TRBJ2-1, with a possible D match to TRBD1 (5 bases). The CDR3 contains 14 residues. Germline V gene data show CDR1 as SGHRS and CDR2 as YFSETQ. The V gene lost 2 bases and the J gene lost 10 bases, with 16 bases spanning the gap.